Following are 2 T cell receptor beta chains from one sample sequenced in a study of T cell responses to AZD1222 COVID-19 vaccine. Data came from immunoSEQ multiplex PCR; TCRdb stores just in-frame clones and leaves some out. In the table there are under 150,000 clones, about nine tenths of which are singletons. The specimen comprised peripheral blood, sampled 28 days after the second AZD1222 dose. The source is an adult who received the AZD1222 COVID-19 vaccine.

V is TRBV30 and J is TRBJ1-6, with D perhaps TRBD1 (5 bases). Trimming pared 2 bases from V and 5 bases from J, leaving 13 bases between. Germline V gene lookup returns CDR1 GTSNPN and CDR2 SVGIG (reference sequence). CDR3 size: 15 residues. In DNA form, the CDR3 reads TGTGCCTGGAGTATTGGGGGTACGGATAATTCACCCCTCCACTTT. This sequence encodes CAWSIGGTDNSPLHF.

The gene calls are TRBV30 and TRBJ1-6; 7 positions match TRBD1. The CDR3 covers 16 residues. The germline V gene has CDR1 GTSNPN and CDR2 SVGIG (reference sequence). The V and J ends lost 0 bases and 7 bases, in that order; junction bases with no gene match: 9. The CDR3 DNA is TGTGCCTGGAGTGTAGGACAGGCCCATAGGAATTCACCCCTCCACTTT. Translating gives CAWSVGQAHRNSPLHF.